The 21 T cell receptor beta chains below were found in one sample sequenced in a study of blood T cell repertoires in COVID-19. Data came from immunoSEQ multiplex PCR; TCRdb stores just in-frame clones and leaves some out. The top ten hold roughly 18% of the sample, which has around 63,000 clones, 80% to 90% seen once. The sample was peripheral blood. These receptors all come from an older woman with COVID-19, enrolled during active disease.

This clone was seen a single time. The chain uses TRBV9 and TRBJ2-2; TRBD2 matches 8 bases. The trim removed 3 bases at V and 0 bases at J, leaving 1 base unmatched. The CDR3 consists of 15 residues. Germline V gives CDR1 SGDLS, CDR2 YYNGEE. CDR3 sequence (DNA): TGTGCCAGCAGCGCGGGACTAGCGAACACCGGGGAGCTGTTTTTT. It specifies CASSAGLANTGELFF.

In nucleotides, the CDR3 is TGTGCCAGCAGCTTAGTGTATAAGCGGGCAGCCTATAATTCACCCCTCCACTTT. Translated, it gives CASSLVYKRAAYNSPLHF. This chain links TRBV7-8 with TRBJ1-6; D gene unclear. V lost 1 base, J lost 2 bases, and 15 bases lay in between. The CDR3 runs 18 residues. The germline gives CDR1 SGHVS, CDR2 FQNEAQ. Full variable domain (missing parts from reference TRBV7-8 and TRBJ1-6): GAGVSQSPRYKVAKRGQDVALRCDPISGHVSLFWYQQALGQGPEFLTYFQNEAQLDKSGLPSDRFFAERPEGSVSTLKIQRTQQEDSAVYLCASSLVYKRAAYNSPLHFGNGTRLTVT.

This clone was counted a single time. The V and J genes are TRBV4-3 and TRBJ2-3; TRBD1 matches 9 bases. Germline loops: CDR1 LGHNA, CDR2 YSLEER. With 2 bases clipped from V and 0 bases from J, the junction kept 12 bases outside the gene matches. The CDR3 is made up of 19 amino acids. The CDR3: CASSQHRDRDQASTDTQYF. CDR3 in DNA: TGCGCCAGCAGCCAACACCGGGACAGGGACCAAGCTAGCACAGATACGCAGTATTTT.

This chain connects TRBV15 to TRBJ1-2; no reliable D call. With 4 bases removed from V and 9 bases from J, the gap between germline ends came to 21 bases. Germline V gene lookup returns CDR1 LNHNV and CDR2 YYDKDF (reference sequence). CDR3 length: 15 residues. The CDR3 spells CATSISGGRAKSYTF. CDR3 in DNA: TGTGCCACCAGCATCTCAGGAGGGCGGGCTAAGAGCTACACCTTC.

The V gene is TRBV24-1, the J gene TRBJ1-2; TRBD1 is a possible D gene (6 bases). CDR1 is KGHDR and CDR2 is SFDVKD in the germline V gene. This CDR3 comprises 13 residues. The V and J ends lost 5 bases and 9 bases respectively, with 15 bases between them. The chain's CDR3 is CATSVGTPRSYTF. The CDR3 DNA sequence: TGTGCCACCAGTGTAGGGACACCGCGTAGCTACACCTTC.

J is TRBJ2-7 and V is TRBV6-2 or TRBV6-3, with 7 bases lining up with TRBD1. Germline CDR1 and CDR2: MNHEY and SVGEGT. The CDR3 is 13 amino acids. V lost 5 bases to trimming and J lost 3 bases; unmatched junction nucleotides: 4. CDR3 DNA sequence: TGTGCCAGCAGTGGCACAGGGGTCTACGAGCAGTACTTC. Encoded protein: CASSGTGVYEQYF.

V and J are TRBV5-1 and TRBJ2-1, with TRBD2 matching over 8 bases. V was pared by 0 bases and J by 5 bases, with 4 bases of the junction left unmatched. The CDR3 sequence is 15 residues long. Germline CDR1 reads SGHRS; CDR2 reads YFSETQ. The CDR3 nucleotides read TGCGCCAGCAGCTTGGCCGGGACTAGAAACAATGAGCAGTTCTTC. Amino acid sequence: CASSLAGTRNNEQFF.

The J gene is TRBJ1-5, the V gene TRBV27; D unresolved. The CDR3 spans 13 residues. Trimming cost V 2 bases and J 1 base, with 3 bases left between them. Per the germline V gene, CDR1 is MNHEY and CDR2 is SMNVEV (reference sequence). This CDR3 reads CASSLGSNQPQHF. CDR3 sequence (DNA): TGTGCCAGCAGTTTAGGCAGCAATCAGCCCCAGCATTTT.

The rearrangement links TRBV19 to TRBJ2-3; D unclear. The germline CDR1 and CDR2 sequences are LNHDA and SQIVND (reference sequence). V was trimmed by 6 bases and J by 7 bases, leaving 11 bases between them. This CDR3 is 12 amino acids long. CDR3 bases: TGTGCCAGTAGGGGCAATGGGTATACGCAGTATTTT. Its protein is CASRGNGYTQYF.

The genes are TRBV18 and TRBJ1-5; 7 nucleotides match TRBD1. This CDR3 contains 17 residues. Germline values: CDR1 KGHSH, CDR2 LQKENI. Trimming at V came to 3 bases and at J to 0 bases, leaving 8 bases not matched to a gene. The CDR3 DNA follows: TGTGCCAGCTCACCTAATACGGGACAGCATAGCAATCAGCCCCAGCATTTT. Its translation: CASSPNTGQHSNQPQHF.

The chain has TRBV5-1 and TRBJ2-7; 9 bases map to TRBD2. CDR1 and CDR2 from the germline V gene are SGHRS and YFSETQ. This CDR3 region has 15 residues. After removal of 6 bases from V and 6 bases from J, the junction contained 13 bases not matched to a gene. CDR3 sequence reads: CASMTGASGMVEQYF. The DNA of the CDR3 is TGCGCCAGCATGACTGGGGCTAGCGGGATGGTCGAGCAGTACTTC.

V usage is TRBV6-5 and J usage is TRBJ1-4, with D possibly matching TRBD1 (6 bases). Trimming left V 6 bases short and J 4 bases short, with 12 bases between. Per the germline V gene, CDR1 is MNHEY and CDR2 is SVGAGI. CDR3 length: 14 residues. CDR3 DNA: TGTGCCAGCAGCACCACAGGGAGTAATGAAAAACTGTTTTTT. Amino acid sequence: CASSTTGSNEKLFF.

This chain connects TRBV12-5 to TRBJ2-3; a weak D match, TRBD2 (6 bases). CDR3 length: 15 amino acids. Germline V gene sequence: CDR1 LGHNT, CDR2 FRNRAP. The V and J ends lost 4 bases and 2 bases respectively, with 13 bases between them. This CDR3 reads CASGSGAGNTDTQYF. In DNA form, the CDR3 reads TGTGCTAGTGGTTCTGGGGCGGGAAACACAGATACGCAGTATTTT.

This chain joins TRBV6-5 and TRBJ1-5; 7 bases map to TRBD1. Germline V lookup: CDR1 MNHEY, CDR2 SVGAGI. The CDR3 has 14 residues. V dropped 8 bases and J dropped 2; count of bases not matched to a gene: 6. The CDR3 DNA sequence: TGTGCCAGCGGCGAGGGGGCTGGCAATCAGCCCCAGCATTTT. As protein: CASGEGAGNQPQHF.

This clone was detected a few times. The chain carries TRBV7-2 and TRBJ2-7; 7 bases are a match to TRBD1. Germline-derived CDR1 and CDR2 are SGHTA and FQGNSA. V lost 5 bases and J lost 3; bases outside the gene matches: 4. The CDR3 loop spans 13 amino acids. The DNA for the CDR3 is TGTGCCAGCAGCAGACAGGGTAGCTACGAGCAGTACTTC. Its translation is CASSRQGSYEQYF. The full variable domain, its missing parts supplied by reference TRBV7-2 and TRBJ2-7, is GAGVSQSPSNKVTEKGKDVELRCDPISGHTALYWYRQSLGQGLEFLIYFQGNSAPDKSGLPSDRFSAERTGGSVSTLTIQRTQQEDSAVYLCASSRQGSYEQYFGPGTRLTVT.

The chain joins TRBV6-6 to TRBJ2-6; the match to TRBD2 covers 16 bases. V lost 5 bases to trimming and J lost 3 bases; unmatched junction nucleotides: 13. This CDR3 region has 21 residues. Germline V CDR1 and CDR2: MNHNY, SVGAGI (reference sequence). The CDR3 sequence is CASSPQGTSGRVYSGANVLTF. The CDR3 DNA is TGTGCCAGCAGTCCTCAGGGGACTAGCGGGAGGGTATATAGTGGGGCCAACGTCCTGACTTTC.

The rearrangement links TRBV15 to TRBJ2-5; the D gene is possibly TRBD1 (6 bases). V was cut by 0 bases and J by 5 bases, with 16 bases left in between. The CDR3 covers 16 residues. Germline V gene sequence: CDR1 LNHNV, CDR2 YYDKDF (reference sequence). The CDR3 reads CATSRDGAGVGETQYF. Written as DNA, the CDR3 is TGTGCCACCAGCAGAGATGGTGCAGGGGTCGGGGAGACCCAGTACTTC.

This clone has just a few counts. V is TRBV6-5 and J is TRBJ2-3, with 7 bases matching TRBD2. J was trimmed by 0 bases and V by 11 bases; bases with no gene match: 8. The CDR3 contains 14 residues. Germline values: CDR1 MNHEY, CDR2 SVGAGI. CDR3 loop: CASRDYISTDTQYF. In DNA form, the CDR3 reads TGTGCCTCGCGGGACTACATCAGCACAGATACGCAGTATTTT.

V is TRBV3-1 (or the pseudogene TRBV3-2) and J is TRBJ1-4; the D is unclear. The V gene lost 0 bases and the J gene lost 8 bases, with 13 bases spanning the gap. Per the germline V gene, CDR1 is LGHDT and CDR2 is YNNKEL (reference sequence). This CDR3 is 15 amino acids long. Here the CDR3 DNA reads TGTGCCAGCAGCCAAGATAACCCGGGTGGCGAAAAACTGTTTTTT. The encoded protein is CASSQDNPGGEKLFF.

The chain joins TRBV9 to TRBJ1-2; weak D call: TRBD1 (6 bases). The CDR3 is 16 amino acids. Trimming took off 4 bases at V and 4 bases at J, with 20 bases between the two ends. The germline V gene has CDR1 SGDLS and CDR2 YYNGEE. The CDR3 sequence is CASSLGGGPDRYGYTF. The CDR3 bases are TGTGCCAGCAGCCTCGGGGGGGGGCCCGATCGCTATGGCTACACCTTC.

The chain links TRBV7-9 to TRBJ2-7; possible D gene TRBD1, 6 bases. Per the germline V gene, CDR1 is SEHNR and CDR2 is FQNEAQ (reference sequence). The length of the CDR3 is 13 residues. V was cut by 5 bases and J by 4 bases, with 12 bases left in between. The chain's CDR3 is CASSRMQGYEQYF. The CDR3 DNA follows: TGTGCCAGCAGCCGTATGCAGGGGTACGAGCAGTACTTC.